The 12 T cell receptor beta chains below were found in one sample sequenced in a study of blood T cell repertoires in COVID-19. Sequenced by immunoSEQ multiplex PCR; TCRdb stores in-frame clones only, minus some. The data contain about 200,000 clones, 70% to 90% of them singletons. Sequenced sample: peripheral blood. Every receptor here comes from a man aged 55-75 years with active or convalescent COVID-19.

The chain joins TRBV7-3 to TRBJ2-2, with a weak D call TRBD1 (6 bases). V was clipped by 5 bases and J by 6 bases, with 19 bases between them. This CDR3 comprises 16 residues. From germline, CDR1 is SGHTA and CDR2 FQGTGA. CDR3 nucleotides: TGTGCCAGCAGCAAGTCCGGGACCTCAGGGGCCGGGGAGCTGTTTTTT. This encodes CASSKSGTSGAGELFF.

The V call is TRBV7-2, the J call TRBJ1-4, with D uncertain. Looked up from germline, CDR1 is SGHTA and CDR2 is FQGNSA. The CDR3 is made up of 15 amino acids. V was clipped by 5 bases and J by 4 bases, with 14 bases between them. The CDR3 DNA reads as TGTGCCAGCAGCCCCCGAGCGATTAGTAATGAAAAACTGTTTTTT. Residues: CASSPRAISNEKLFF.

The chain joins TRBV18 to TRBJ2-1, with TRBD2 identical over 7 bases. The length of the CDR3 is 14 residues. J lost 9 bases, V lost 2 bases, and 7 bases had no gene match. The germline CDR1 and CDR2 sequences are KGHSH and LQKENI. CDR3 nucleotides: TGTGCCAGCTCACCAGGACTAGACGGCGGTGAGCAGTTCTTC. Residues: CASSPGLDGGEQFF. Looking up the rest from reference TRBV18 and TRBJ2-1 gives the full variable domain: NAGVMQNPRHLVRRRGQEARLRCSPMKGHSHVYWYRQLPEEGLKFMVYLQKENIIDESGMPKERFSAEFPKEGPSILRIQQVVRGDSAAYFCASSPGLDGGEQFFGPGTRLTVL.

The sample holds a few counts of this clone. The V gene is TRBV2, the J gene TRBJ2-3, with a weak D call TRBD2 (6 bases). There are 14 residues in the CDR3. V was cut by 5 bases and J by 2 bases, with 11 bases left in between. The V gene's germline CDR1 is SNHLY and CDR2 FYNNEI. The CDR3: CASSRAGFTDTQYF. The DNA of the CDR3 is TGTGCCAGCAGTCGAGCGGGCTTCACAGATACGCAGTATTTT.

The rearrangement links TRBV2 to TRBJ2-5, with 9 bases identical to TRBD2. CDR1 and CDR2 (germline): SNHLY, FYNNEI. The CDR3 runs 15 residues. V shed 4 bases and J 4 bases; nucleotides not matched to a gene: 7. CDR3 DNA: TGTGCCAGCAGTGCCCCGGGACTAGCAATAGAGACCCAGTACTTC. It encodes CASSAPGLAIETQYF.

V gene TRBV11-2 combines with J gene TRBJ2-1; TRBD2 matches at 10 bases. Germline assignment: CDR1 SGHAT and CDR2 FQNNGV. The CDR3 is made up of 16 amino acids. V lost 4 bases, J lost 6 bases, and 9 bases stayed unmatched. CDR3 sequence (DNA): TGTGCCAGCAGCTCCACTCCGGGACTAGCGTTCAATGAGCAGTTCTTC. Residues: CASSSTPGLAFNEQFF.

V and J are TRBV5-1 and TRBJ2-6, with 7 bases that match TRBD1. The CDR3 is 16 amino acids. The V gene end was trimmed by 5 bases and the J gene end by 0 bases; junction bases not matched to a gene: 5. Germline V gene sequence: CDR1 SGHRS, CDR2 YFSETQ. CDR3 in amino acids: CASRIGTDSGANVLTF. The CDR3 region has the DNA TGCGCCAGCAGGATTGGGACAGACTCTGGGGCCAACGTCCTGACTTTC.

V gene TRBV5-5 combines with J gene TRBJ2-2, with 13 bases identical to TRBD2. V shed 3 bases, J shed 6 bases, and the junction held 8 bases outside the gene matches. CDR1 and CDR2 (germline): SGHKS, YYEKEE (reference sequence). The CDR3 runs 17 residues. The CDR3 region is CASSSTRTSGGAGELFF. For the CDR3, the DNA is TGTGCCAGCAGCTCCACACGGACTAGCGGGGGCGCCGGGGAGCTGTTTTTT.

The CDR3 bases are TGTGCCAGCAGTTCCCTAGCTACCTCTGGGGCCAACGTCCTGACTTTC. Its protein product is CASSSLATSGANVLTF. The rearrangement links TRBV6-5 to TRBJ2-6; weak D call: TRBD2 (5 bases). Germline CDR1 and CDR2: MNHEY and SVGAGI. V gave up 4 bases and J gave up 0 bases, with 10 bases separating them. This CDR3 is built from 16 residues.

V gene TRBV7-9 combines with J gene TRBJ2-3; the D gene is possibly TRBD2 (5 bases). V was trimmed by 7 bases and J by 0 bases, leaving 17 bases between them. CDR3 length: 16 residues. CDR1 and CDR2 from the germline V gene are SEHNR and FQNEAQ (reference sequence). The CDR3 loop reads CASTHLERISTDTQYF. Here the CDR3 DNA reads TGTGCCAGCACCCACCTCGAGCGGATTAGCACAGATACGCAGTATTTT.

The genes are TRBV5-1 and TRBJ1-5; TRBD1 matches at 7 bases. V lost 2 bases and J lost 5; bases outside the gene matches: 4. This CDR3 is 14 amino acids long. Germline lookup yields CDR1 SGHRS and CDR2 YFSETQ. For the CDR3, the DNA is TGCGCCAGCAGCTTCGACCAGGGGGATCAGCCCCAGCATTTT. Translated, it gives CASSFDQGDQPQHF.

V gene TRBV19 combines with J gene TRBJ1-5; 9 bases are shared with TRBD1. V lost 1 base and J lost 5; bases outside the gene matches: 3. Per germline, CDR1 LNHDA and CDR2 SQIVND (reference sequence). The CDR3 length is 15 residues. This CDR3 is CASSIGGQGDQPQHF. CDR3 in DNA: TGTGCCAGTAGTATAGGGGGACAGGGTGATCAGCCCCAGCATTTT.